A single sample gave rise to the 19 T cell receptor beta chains below, sequenced in a study of radiation and T cells in renal cell carcinoma. This sample's time point: blood 4 weeks post-SBRT, at nephrectomy. Treatment specified: 15 Gy SBRT to primary tumor, nephrectomy 4 weeks later. The table came from immunoSEQ multiplex PCR; TCRdb's copy has only in-frame clones and leaves some out. Of 60,000 to 95,000 clones listed, approximately 87% are singletons. The source material was blood, sampled from a patient whose treatment included radiotherapy and nephrectomy. These receptors were collected from a woman between 55 and 75 years old with renal cell carcinoma.

The rearrangement uses TRBV29-1 and TRBJ2-1, with D perhaps being TRBD1 or TRBD2 (5 bases each). This CDR3 region has 13 residues. CDR1 SQVTM and CDR2 ANQGSEA come from the germline V gene. Trimming cost V 7 bases and J 3 bases, with 13 bases left between them. CDR3 in amino acids: CSAWGTGYNEQFF. Written as DNA, the CDR3 is TGCAGCGCTTGGGGGACGGGCTACAATGAGCAGTTCTTC.

The V call is TRBV19, the J call TRBJ1-5; 8 nucleotides align to TRBD1. The V and J ends lost 5 bases and 0 bases, in that order; junction bases with no gene match: 12. The CDR3 totals 18 residues. The V gene's germline CDR1 is LNHDA and CDR2 SQIVND (reference sequence). CDR3 nucleotide sequence: TGTGCCAGTAGTCCTATGACAGGGGATCTCTATAGCAATCAGCCCCAGCATTTT. As protein: CASSPMTGDLYSNQPQHF. The full variable domain, in which reference TRBV19 and TRBJ1-5 provide the parts outside the CDR3, is DGGITQSPKYLFRKEGQNVTLSCEQNLNHDAMYWYRQDPGQGLRLIYYSQIVNDFQKGDIAEGYSVSREKKESFPLTVTSAQKNPTAFYLCASSPMTGDLYSNQPQHFGDGTRLSIL.

V gene TRBV10-3 combines with J gene TRBJ1-6; D unresolved. The CDR3 has 13 amino acids. Trimming removed 8 bases at V and 7 bases at J, with 12 bases between. Germline lookup yields CDR1 ENHRY and CDR2 SYGVKD. The CDR3 region is CAIGPSSNSPLHF. The CDR3 region has the DNA TGTGCCATCGGGCCGTCTTCGAATTCACCCCTCCACTTT.

This clone was seen only once. The J gene is TRBJ1-6, the V gene TRBV5-6, with TRBD1 matching over 9 bases. The CDR3 is 18 residues long. CDR1 SGHDT and CDR2 YYEEEE come from the germline V gene. V gave up 0 bases and J gave up 8 bases; unmatched junction bases: 12. CDR3 sequence (DNA): TGTGCCAGCAGCTTGGGCGGGGGGACAGGGTTTGAGGATTCACCCCTCCACTTT. Translating gives CASSLGGGTGFEDSPLHF.

The chain uses TRBV29-1 and TRBJ1-5; no firm D call. V gave up 4 bases and J gave up 7 bases, with 14 bases separating them. The CDR3 runs 13 residues. Germline-derived CDR1 and CDR2 are SQVTM and ANQGSEA. The CDR3 coding sequence is TGCAGCGTTGCTGAGGGAGGCGCCCAGCCCCAGCATTTT. Amino acids: CSVAEGGAQPQHF.

The rearrangement joins TRBV6-5 to TRBJ2-1, with 8 bases that match TRBD2. The germline V gene encodes CDR1 MNHEY and CDR2 SVGAGI. This CDR3 is built from 16 residues. With V trimmed by 2 bases and J by 5 bases, 8 bases remained unmatched. The CDR3 sequence is CASSYVLAEADNEQFF. The CDR3 bases are TGTGCCAGCAGTTACGTACTAGCGGAGGCTGACAATGAGCAGTTCTTC.

The chain is built from TRBV5-5 and TRBJ1-6; 9 bases match TRBD1. Trimming removed 2 bases from V and 0 bases from J; junction bases left unmatched: 9. Germline V gives CDR1 SGHKS, CDR2 YYEKEE (reference sequence). This CDR3 is built from 19 residues. As DNA, the CDR3 is TGTGCCAGCAGCTTTACCGGGACAGGGTTTGACTCCTATAATTCACCCCTCCACTTT. It codes for CASSFTGTGFDSYNSPLHF.

J is TRBJ2-3 and V is TRBV5-6; tentative D call: TRBD2 (5 bases). The ends were cut back, 6 bases at V and 2 bases at J, with 13 bases in the middle. The length of the CDR3 is 14 residues. Germline CDR1 SGHDT, CDR2 YYEEEE. The CDR3 nucleotides read TGTGCCAGCACCCGAGGGCGGCCCACAGATACGCAGTATTTT. This codes for CASTRGRPTDTQYF.

This rearrangement joins TRBV4-3 to TRBJ1-1; possibly TRBD1 for D (6 bases). CDR1 is LGHNA and CDR2 is YSLEER in the germline V gene. This CDR3 has 15 residues. The V gene lost 0 bases and the J gene lost 4 bases, with 12 bases spanning the gap. The CDR3 nucleotides are TGCGCCAGCAGCCAAGATTCCGGGGGCACCACTGAAGCTTTCTTT. This encodes CASSQDSGGTTEAFF.

This chain links TRBV4-2 with TRBJ2-7; D might be TRBD1 (6 bases). The closer fit of TRBJ2-1 to the DNA end suggests the J call may be wrong. The CDR3 contains 16 residues. Germline lookup yields CDR1 LGHNA and CDR2 YNFKEQ. The CDR3 loop reads CASSRRPGVSYNEQFF. In DNA form, the CDR3 reads TGTGCCAGCAGCCGAAGGCCAGGGGTCTCCTACAATGAGCAGTTCTTC.

The genes are TRBV28 and TRBJ1-1, with D possibly matching TRBD1 (6 bases). CDR3 length: 15 residues. CDR1 and CDR2 (germline): MDHEN, SYDVKM. Trimming removed 3 bases from V and 4 bases from J, with 15 bases in between. DNA of the CDR3: TGTGCCAGCAGTTTTGTAGGGGGGGGTTTCACTGAAGCTTTCTTT. Translation gives CASSFVGGGFTEAFF.

This chain connects TRBV19 to TRBJ1-5, with D tentatively TRBD1 (5 bases). Germline V lookup: CDR1 LNHDA, CDR2 SQIVND (reference sequence). Deletions cut 4 bases from V and 2 bases from J, with 12 bases between. The CDR3 covers 15 residues. The CDR3 here is CASSSARGGNQPQHF. The DNA of the CDR3 is TGTGCCAGTAGTAGTGCGAGGGGCGGCAATCAGCCCCAGCATTTT. Full variable domain (missing parts from reference TRBV19 and TRBJ1-5): DGGITQSPKYLFRKEGQNVTLSCEQNLNHDAMYWYRQDPGQGLRLIYYSQIVNDFQKGDIAEGYSVSREKKESFPLTVTSAQKNPTAFYLCASSSARGGNQPQHFGDGTRLSIL.

This chain's CDR3 is CASREGGVDEAFF. DNA for the CDR3: TGTGCCAGCAGGGAGGGGGGAGTAGATGAAGCTTTCTTT. This chain joins TRBV28 and TRBJ1-1; a possible D gene is TRBD1 (6 bases). The CDR3 extends over 13 amino acids. Germline V gives CDR1 MDHEN, CDR2 SYDVKM. V was clipped by 6 bases and J by 7 bases, with 15 bases between them.

The rearrangement uses TRBV5-1 and TRBJ2-7; 7 nucleotides agree with TRBD2. From germline, CDR1 is SGHRS and CDR2 YFSETQ. The CDR3 has 14 residues. The V and J ends lost 4 bases and 6 bases, in that order; junction bases with no gene match: 10. CDR3 coding DNA: TGCGCCAGCAGCATGGGAGGCGGGAGCGGCGAGCAGTACTTC. Its protein product is CASSMGGGSGEQYF.

V is TRBV6-5 and J is TRBJ2-3; 7 positions agree with TRBD1. Trimming cost V 6 bases and J 1 base; bases outside gene matches: 7. The germline CDR1 and CDR2 sequences are MNHEY and SVGAGI. The CDR3 length is 15 residues. The CDR3 region is CASSPRQGRTDTQYF. CDR3 sequence (DNA): TGTGCCAGCAGCCCGAGACAGGGCCGCACAGATACGCAGTATTTT.

The chain recombines TRBV7-9 with TRBJ2-2, with 9 nucleotides matching TRBD1. The V segment lost 5 bases and the J segment 6 bases; nucleotides outside the gene matches: 10. This CDR3 region has 16 residues. Germline CDR1 SEHNR, CDR2 FQNEAQ (reference sequence). CDR3: CASSLGTGLLAGELFF. Here the CDR3 DNA reads TGTGCCAGCAGCCTGGGGACAGGGCTGTTGGCCGGGGAGCTGTTTTTT.

The chain uses TRBV4-1 and TRBJ2-1; 11 bases are shared with TRBD2. This CDR3 is built from 15 residues. V trimming: 4 bases; J trimming: 4 bases; junction bases outside the gene matches: 3. Germline assignment: CDR1 MGHRA and CDR2 YSYEKL. In DNA, the CDR3 is TGCGCCAGCAGCCTGGGACTAGCGGTTTACAATGAGCAGTTCTTC. Its translation is CASSLGLAVYNEQFF.

The chain has TRBV13 and TRBJ1-2, with a possible D match to TRBD1 (5 bases). Trimming removed 6 bases at V and 10 bases at J, with 15 bases between. The CDR3 runs 12 residues. Germline lookup yields CDR1 PRHDT and CDR2 FYEKMQ (reference sequence). DNA for the CDR3: TGTGCCAGCAGGTCGGACACGAGAACCTACACCTTC. This encodes CASRSDTRTYTF. Supplemented by reference TRBV13 and TRBJ1-2, the full variable domain reads AAGVIQSPRHLIKEKRETATLKCYPIPRHDTVYWYQQGPGQDPQFLISFYEKMQSDKGSIPDRFSAQQFSDYHSELNMSSLELGDSALYFCASRSDTRTYTFGSGTRLTVV.

The chain links TRBV2 to TRBJ2-2, with a possible D match to TRBD1 (5 bases). In germline, CDR1 is SNHLY, CDR2 FYNNEI. The V and J ends lost 5 bases and 4 bases respectively, with 8 bases between them. The CDR3 is 13 amino acids. CDR3 loop: CASSPGATGELFF. CDR3 coding DNA: TGTGCCAGCAGTCCTGGGGCCACCGGGGAGCTGTTTTTT.